What follows are 24 T cell receptor beta chains derived from one specimen sequenced in a study of blood T cell repertoires in COVID-19. The data were produced by immunoSEQ multiplex PCR, yet TCRdb's version contains in-frame clones alone and is incomplete. The sample lists 310,000 or so clones, around 86% occurring once. Material: peripheral blood. The receptor set was obtained from a woman in her forties or fifties with acute or convalescent COVID-19.

The genes are TRBV30 and TRBJ2-7, with 11 bases matching TRBD2. The V gene end was trimmed by 5 bases and the J gene end by 1 base; junction bases not matched to a gene: 7. Looked up from germline, CDR1 is GTSNPN and CDR2 is SVGIG (reference sequence). The length of the CDR3 is 15 residues. For the CDR3, the DNA is TGTGCCTGGGGACCGGGACTAGCGGTGTCCTACGAGCAGTACTTC. Translating it yields CAWGPGLAVSYEQYF.

This sequence joins TRBV19 and TRBJ1-5; TRBD1 matches at 7 bases. This CDR3 spans 15 amino acids. V dropped 2 bases and J dropped 4; count of bases not matched to a gene: 5. Germline CDR1 is LNHDA and CDR2 is SQIVND (reference sequence). This CDR3 is CASSIMQGVNQPQHF. In DNA, the CDR3 is TGTGCCAGTAGTATAATGCAGGGGGTAAATCAGCCCCAGCATTTT.

The V gene is TRBV7-3, the J gene TRBJ1-4; 8 bases agree with TRBD1. Trimming took 5 bases from V and 9 from J; bases not matched to a gene: 8. CDR3 length: 14 amino acids. Germline CDR1 and CDR2: SGHTA and FQGTGA. The CDR3: CASSPGTGMKKLFF. As DNA, the CDR3 is TGTGCCAGCAGCCCCGGGACAGGAATGAAAAAACTGTTTTTT.

The genes are TRBV7-2 and TRBJ1-1; weak D call: TRBD1 (6 bases). Trimming cost V 0 bases and J 3 bases, with 8 bases left between them. The CDR3 extends over 14 amino acids. CDR1 and CDR2 from the germline V gene are SGHTA and FQGNSA. DNA for the CDR3: TGTGCCAGCAGCTTAGCTCGGACAGACACTGAAGCTTTCTTT. Amino acid sequence: CASSLARTDTEAFF.

The V gene is TRBV28, the J gene TRBJ2-3; unclear D gene. This CDR3 is 14 amino acids long. The V gene lost 5 bases and the J gene lost 2 bases, with 11 bases spanning the gap. In germline, CDR1 is MDHEN, CDR2 SYDVKM. In DNA, the CDR3 is TGTGCCAGCAGTCCCGTGCAGGTCACAGATACGCAGTATTTT. Protein sequence: CASSPVQVTDTQYF.

The rearrangement links TRBV27 to TRBJ2-1; 9 bases line up with TRBD1. The CDR3 has 16 amino acids. J was trimmed by 3 bases and V by 6 bases; bases with no gene match: 9. Per the germline V gene, CDR1 is MNHEY and CDR2 is SMNVEV (reference sequence). The DNA of the CDR3 is TGTGCCAGCAGATACGCCGGGACAGGGTTCTACAATGAGCAGTTCTTC. Protein sequence: CASRYAGTGFYNEQFF.

The chain has TRBV6-6 and TRBJ2-7; a weak D match, TRBD2 (6 bases). V was cut by 0 bases and J by 1 base, with 13 bases left in between. This CDR3 is built from 16 residues. Germline V lookup: CDR1 MNHNY, CDR2 SVGAGI (reference sequence). CDR3 residues: CASSYSGSGGSYEQYF. CDR3 nucleotide sequence: TGTGCCAGCAGTTACTCCGGGTCAGGAGGGTCCTACGAGCAGTACTTC.

The chain recombines TRBV18 with TRBJ2-7, with 7 bases aligning to TRBD2. V was pared by 2 bases and J by 9 bases, with 19 bases of the junction left unmatched. The germline V gene has CDR1 KGHSH and CDR2 LQKENI. CDR3 length equals 17 residues. The CDR3 DNA is TGTGCCAGCTCACCATCCCTGGGGGGGGTAAGCCTACGAGGGCAGTACTTC. Residues: CASSPSLGGVSLRGQYF.

V is TRBV7-9 and J is TRBJ2-7; D is perhaps TRBD1 (6 bases). V lost 2 bases, J lost 2 bases, and 10 bases lay in between. The CDR3 is 14 residues long. Germline V gives CDR1 SEHNR, CDR2 FQNEAQ (reference sequence). As DNA, the CDR3 is TGTGCCAGCAGCTTAATGGGGGACACCTACGAGCAGTACTTC. It specifies CASSLMGDTYEQYF.

The gene calls are TRBV2 and TRBJ2-7; tentative D call: TRBD2 (6 bases). The CDR3 has 13 residues. The V and J ends lost 9 bases and 4 bases respectively, with 16 bases between them. Germline lookup yields CDR1 SNHLY and CDR2 FYNNEI. CDR3 protein: CARTRPGRYEQYF. CDR3 bases: TGTGCCAGAACTCGTCCGGGGAGGTACGAGCAGTACTTC.

V is TRBV9 and J is TRBJ2-7, with a weak D call TRBD2 (6 bases). The CDR3 contains 15 residues. Germline V lookup: CDR1 SGDLS, CDR2 YYNGEE. V gave up 3 bases and J gave up 3 bases, with 16 bases separating them. CDR3 nucleotide sequence: TGTGCCAGCAGCGCCGGGGGTAGCGCCATCTACGAGCAGTACTTC. Protein: CASSAGGSAIYEQYF.

DNA of the CDR3: TGTGCCAGCAGCTTCGGACTAGCTTGGGAGCAGTACTTC. Translating it yields CASSFGLAWEQYF. J is TRBJ2-7 and V is TRBV11-2, with 8 bases fitting TRBD2. J was trimmed by 7 bases and V by 3 bases; bases with no gene match: 5. CDR3 length equals 13 residues. The germline CDR1 and CDR2 sequences are SGHAT and FQNNGV.

V is TRBV10-3 and J is TRBJ2-3; D is perhaps TRBD2 (7 bases). V shed 5 bases and J shed 5 bases, with 17 bases lying between them. Germline-derived CDR1 and CDR2 are ENHRY and SYGVKD. This CDR3 spans 15 amino acids. As DNA, the CDR3 is TGTGCCATCAGTCCAGGTTGGGAGGGGGAAGATACGCAGTATTTT. This sequence encodes CAISPGWEGEDTQYF.

This clone appeared once. This chain joins TRBV7-9 and TRBJ1-1; D ambiguous. This CDR3 is 13 amino acids long. V was trimmed by 3 bases and J by 4 bases, leaving 9 bases between them. Germline-derived CDR1 and CDR2 are SEHNR and FQNEAQ (reference sequence). CDR3 nucleotides: TGTGCCAGCAGCTTTAGGGAGGGCACTGAAGCTTTCTTT. Its protein product is CASSFREGTEAFF.

V gene TRBV9 combines with J gene TRBJ2-3, with 9 bases matching TRBD2. CDR1 and CDR2 (germline): SGDLS, YYNGEE. CDR3 length: 17 amino acids. J gave up 1 base and V 4 bases, and 10 bases lay outside the gene matches. The CDR3 sequence is CASSPSRGLAGTDTQYF. Written as DNA, the CDR3 is TGTGCCAGCAGCCCAAGCCGGGGACTAGCTGGCACAGATACGCAGTATTTT.

The CDR3 DNA reads TGTGCCACCAGCGGAATAGCTGCCGGGGAGCTGTTTTTT. Translation gives CATSGIAAGELFF. The chain recombines TRBV15 with TRBJ2-2, with D unclear. The CDR3 covers 13 residues. The germline gives CDR1 LNHNV, CDR2 YYDKDF (reference sequence). Trimming pared 5 bases from V and 6 bases from J, leaving 10 bases between.

V is TRBV27 and J is TRBJ2-7; 8 bases are a match to TRBD1. The germline gives CDR1 MNHEY, CDR2 SMNVEV (reference sequence). This CDR3 is 17 amino acids long. J gave up 4 bases and V 6 bases, and 17 bases lay outside the gene matches. The CDR3 loop is CASRIEKGQAGFYEQYF. The CDR3 nucleotides read TGTGCCAGCAGAATAGAGAAGGGACAGGCGGGCTTTTACGAGCAGTACTTC.

This chain joins TRBV5-4 and TRBJ2-6; 7 bases fit TRBD2. The CDR3 extends over 16 amino acids. The V segment lost 4 bases and the J segment 4 bases; nucleotides outside the gene matches: 8. The germline V gene encodes CDR1 SGHNT and CDR2 YYREEE (reference sequence). This CDR3 is CASSRAAGRGANVLTF. CDR3 DNA: TGTGCCAGCAGCCGAGCAGCGGGAAGGGGGGCCAACGTCCTGACTTTC. The variable domain in full, with the rest retrieved from reference TRBV5-4 and TRBJ2-6, is ETGVTQSPTHLIKTRGQQVTLRCSSQSGHNTVSWYQQALGQGPQFIFQYYREEENGRGNFPPRFSGLQFPNYSSELNVNALELDDSALYLCASSRAAGRGANVLTFGAGSRLTVL.

The gene calls are TRBV28 and TRBJ2-7; D might be TRBD1 (5 bases). The CDR3 spans 15 residues. Germline V lookup: CDR1 MDHEN, CDR2 SYDVKM. Trimming removed 2 bases at V and 3 bases at J, with 14 bases between. The CDR3 sequence is CASSLGEGASYEQYF. The CDR3 nucleotides read TGTGCCAGCAGTTTAGGAGAAGGGGCAAGCTACGAGCAGTACTTC. Filled out from reference TRBV28 and TRBJ2-7, the complete variable domain reads DVKVTQSSRYLVKRTGEKVFLECVQDMDHENMFWYRQDPGLGLRLIYFSYDVKMKEKGDIPEGYSVSREKKERFSLILESASTNQTSMYLCASSLGEGASYEQYFGPGTRLTVT.

V is TRBV28 and J is TRBJ1-1; TRBD1 might be the D (5 bases). Germline V gives CDR1 MDHEN, CDR2 SYDVKM. The CDR3 sequence is 14 residues long. Trimming removed 3 bases from V and 0 bases from J, with 8 bases in between. CDR3 nucleotides: TGTGCCAGCAGTTTTCGACAGATGAACACTGAAGCTTTCTTT. Its protein is CASSFRQMNTEAFF.

CDR3 nucleotide sequence: TGCGCCAGCAGCTTGGTTGGCGGGACTAATGAAAAACTGTTTTTT. Residues: CASSLVGGTNEKLFF. This rearrangement joins TRBV5-1 to TRBJ1-4, with D unclear. Germline V lookup: CDR1 SGHRS, CDR2 YFSETQ. This CDR3 is 15 amino acids long. The germline V and J ends were trimmed by 0 bases and 2 bases, with 8 bases remaining between them.

The chain employs TRBV4-1 and TRBJ1-1; D remains unclear. V was clipped by 6 bases and J by 4 bases, with 18 bases between them. The CDR3 consists of 15 residues. The germline V gene has CDR1 MGHRA and CDR2 YSYEKL. In DNA, the CDR3 is TGCGCCAGCAGACCAGCGGACCTGCTGGGCACTGAAGCTTTCTTT. It specifies CASRPADLLGTEAFF.

This clone occurred once. The chain couples TRBV28 to TRBJ1-4; D ambiguous. Germline V gene lookup returns CDR1 MDHEN and CDR2 SYDVKM. The germline V and J ends were trimmed by 3 bases and 2 bases, with 10 bases remaining between them. The CDR3 extends over 15 amino acids. The CDR3 DNA reads TGTGCCAGCAGTTTTAGTGACGGGACTAATGAAAAACTGTTTTTT. Amino acid sequence: CASSFSDGTNEKLFF.

The rearrangement links TRBV5-1 to TRBJ1-5, with D maybe TRBD1 (5 bases). The CDR3 has 15 residues. The germline CDR1 and CDR2 sequences are SGHRS and YFSETQ. The germline V and J ends were trimmed by 0 bases and 3 bases, with 10 bases remaining between them. CDR3 nucleotides: TGCGCCAGCAGCTTGGATGGGGGGATCAATCAGCCCCAGCATTTT. Protein product: CASSLDGGINQPQHF. Full variable domain (missing parts from reference TRBV5-1 and TRBJ1-5): KAGVTQTPRYLIKTRGQQVTLSCSPISGHRSVSWYQQTPGQGLQFLFEYFSETQRNKGNFPGRFSGRQFSNSRSEMNVSTLELGDSALYLCASSLDGGINQPQHFGDGTRLSIL.